This TCR beta chain was profiled in a study of blood T cell repertoires in COVID-19. On the study more broadly: Spain, Italy and the United States supplied samples that represented acute and convalescent COVID-19. Sample material is recorded as cDNA or gDNA derived from T cells, B-cell-depleted T cells, or PBMCs.

The ends lost 5 bases at V and 7 bases at J; junction bases unmatched: 8. Per the germline V gene, CDR1 is MNHEY and CDR2 is SVGAGI. This CDR3 region has 14 residues. Authors' methods: It was from reference gene primer amplification that nucleated cell counts were estimated. The assay was immunoSEQ multiplex PCR, and TCRdb's table has in-frame clones only and misses some. V and J calls plus clone size are reproduced from that table; the DNA served to infer D and trimming. The table includes about 30,000 clones, roughly 86% detected once. The receptor comes from a human donor in a cohort sampled during active COVID-19. The donor label of this sample is uncertain. The chain combines TRBV6-5 with TRBJ1-5, with 7 bases identical to TRBD1. Input material: peripheral blood. CDR3 in DNA: TGTGCCAGCAGTATCGACAGGGTCTTGCAGCCCCAGCATTTT. This translates into CASSIDRVLQPQHF.